This TCR beta chain was captured in a study of blood T cell repertoires in COVID-19. Study details: Acute-phase and convalescent COVID-19 samples originated in the United States, Italy and Spain. In each case, the material was cDNA or gDNA derived from T cells, B-cell-depleted T cells, or PBMCs.

Original analysis: How many nucleated cells were present was estimated from reference gene primer amplification. Libraries were prepared by immunoSEQ multiplex PCR; TCRdb keeps only in-frame clonotypes and omits some of them. The V and J calls and clone size come from that table; D and trimming were worked out from the DNA. This table has about 410,000 clones, 89% appearing once. Those enrolled in Seattle joined during active infection and were followed longitudinally afterward. The V gene end was trimmed by 5 bases and the J gene end by 2 bases; junction bases not matched to a gene: 3. The length of the CDR3 is 14 residues. From germline, CDR1 is SGHTA and CDR2 FQGTGA.

The receptor's source is a woman between 40 and 50 years old with COVID-19, enrolled during active disease. Sequencing was done on a sample of peripheral blood. The chain has TRBV7-3 and TRBJ2-1; TRBD2 agrees at 7 bases. The CDR3 DNA reads TGTGCCAGCAGCCAAGGACTAGCCTACAATGAGCAGTTCTTC. This sequence encodes CASSQGLAYNEQFF. Using reference TRBV7-3 and TRBJ2-1 for the parts outside the CDR3, the full variable domain is GAGVSQTPSNKVTEKGKYVELRCDPISGHTALYWYRQSLGQGPEFLIYFQGTGAADDSGLPNDRFFAVRPEGSVSTLKIQRTERGDSAVYLCASSQGLAYNEQFFGPGTRLTVL.